This T cell receptor beta chain was sequenced for a study of blood T cell repertoires in COVID-19. The CDR3 has 13 amino acids. Per germline, CDR1 SSHAT and CDR2 FNYEAQ (reference sequence). Assay: immunoSEQ multiplex PCR; the TCRdb copy retains only in-frame clones and omits some. Of roughly 330,000 clones in the sample, more than 75% were seen once. In the case of this clone: An end of the junction does not agree with germline; a read error may underlie this.

Cohort placement rested on clinical history that participants reported themselves. Cohort 3 recovery required two negative PCRs, clearance, or symptom resolution. The TCR was taken from a woman younger than 45 who had recovered from COVID-19. Sequencing input: PBMCs or T cells enriched from blood (not recorded which). J is TRBJ2-5 and V is TRBV7-7; possible D gene TRBD2, 6 bases. The CDR3 sequence is CASSLAVAETQYF. The CDR3 DNA reads TGTGCTAGCAGCTTAGCGGTAGCTGAGACCCAGTACTTC.